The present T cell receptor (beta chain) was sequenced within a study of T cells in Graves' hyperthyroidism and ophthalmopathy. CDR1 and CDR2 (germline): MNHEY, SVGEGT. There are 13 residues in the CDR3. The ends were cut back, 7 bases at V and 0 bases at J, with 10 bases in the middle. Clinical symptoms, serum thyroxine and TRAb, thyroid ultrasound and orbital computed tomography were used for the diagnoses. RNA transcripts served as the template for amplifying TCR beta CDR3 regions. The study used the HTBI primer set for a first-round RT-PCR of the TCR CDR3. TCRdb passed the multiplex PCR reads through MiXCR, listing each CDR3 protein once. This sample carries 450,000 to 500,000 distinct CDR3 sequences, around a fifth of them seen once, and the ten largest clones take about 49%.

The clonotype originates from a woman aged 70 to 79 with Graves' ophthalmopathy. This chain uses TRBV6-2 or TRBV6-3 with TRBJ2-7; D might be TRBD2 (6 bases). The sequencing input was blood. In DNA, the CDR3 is TGTGCCAGCACGGACTACCTCTCCTACGAGCAGTACTTC. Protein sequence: CASTDYLSYEQYF.